This is a list of T cell receptor beta chains from one sample in a study of blood T cell repertoires in COVID-19. Measured with immunoSEQ multiplex PCR; TCRdb has only the in-frame clones, and not every one. There are over 75,000 clones in the sample; roughly 80% occur only once, and roughly 15% lies in the top ten. Sequenced input: peripheral blood. All receptors come from a human donor in a cohort sampled during active COVID-19. CDR3s include the opening cysteine and the closing phenylalanine or tryptophan. Each record gives: V gene, D gene, clone size, J gene, CDR3 DNA, CDR3 protein. The D gene is left open where the match is weak. Clone size, where shown, is once, few, many, or a class for clones that have expanded.

V gene: TRBV5-4
D gene: TRBD1
clone size: many
J gene: TRBJ1-6
CDR3 DNA: TGTGCCAGCAGCCGGGACAGGGAAGGATCACCCCTCCACTTT
CDR3 protein: CASSRDREGSPLHF

V gene: TRBV29-1
D gene: NA
clone size: once
J gene: TRBJ2-3
CDR3 DNA: TGCAGCGTTGAGAGGGAGACAGATACGCAGTATTTT
CDR3 protein: CSVERETDTQYF

V gene: TRBV5-1
D gene: TRBD2
clone size: NA
J gene: TRBJ2-1
CDR3 DNA: TGCGCCAGCAGCGTTTCCGGGACTAGCGGGGACAAGCAGTTCTTC
CDR3 protein: CASSVSGTSGDKQFF

V gene: TRBV9
D gene: NA
clone size: NA
J gene: TRBJ2-2
CDR3 DNA: TGTGCCAGCAGCGATAGCCTAGCTCCCGGGGAGCTGTTTTTT
CDR3 protein: CASSDSLAPGELFF

V gene: TRBV21-1
D gene: NA
clone size: NA
J gene: TRBJ2-2
CDR3 DNA: TGTGCCAGCAGCAAAGAGGGTACGGGGGGCACCGGGGAGCTGTTTTTT
CDR3 protein: CASSKEGTGGTGELFF

V gene: TRBV7-2
D gene: TRBD1
clone size: few
J gene: TRBJ1-3
CDR3 DNA: TGTGCCAGCAGCCTCGGACAGGGAGGGTTAAGAAACACCATATATTTT
CDR3 protein: CASSLGQGGLRNTIYF

V gene: TRBV28
D gene: NA
clone size: NA
J gene: TRBJ1-3
CDR3 DNA: TGTGCCAGCAGCTCTCGGAGGGGACTCATCTCTGGAAACACCATATATTTT
CDR3 protein: CASSSRRGLISGNTIYF

V gene: TRBV5-4
D gene: TRBD1
clone size: NA
J gene: TRBJ2-7
CDR3 DNA: TGTGCCAGCAGAAACCAGGGGGCGGGGCCCTACGAGCAGTACTTC
CDR3 protein: CASRNQGAGPYEQYF

V gene: TRBV4-1
D gene: TRBD1
clone size: NA
J gene: TRBJ1-1
CDR3 DNA: TGCGCCAGCAGCCAGGACTTCAGGGAACAGGGGGGATCTTACACTGAAGCTTTCTTT
CDR3 protein: CASSQDFREQGGSYTEAFF

V gene: TRBV7-9
D gene: NA
clone size: NA
J gene: TRBJ2-3
CDR3 DNA: TGTGCCAGCAGCAACCGACTAGGTCCAACAGATACGCAGTATTTT
CDR3 protein: CASSNRLGPTDTQYF

V gene: TRBV28
D gene: TRBD2
clone size: NA
J gene: TRBJ2-7
CDR3 DNA: TGTGCCAGCAGGGCTAGGGGGGTTAGCGGGAGTCGGTACGAGCAGTACTTC
CDR3 protein: CASRARGVSGSRYEQYF

V gene: TRBV5-1
D gene: NA
clone size: NA
J gene: TRBJ2-7
CDR3 DNA: TGCGCCAGCAGCTTAGGACTTAGGGGGAAAGGAGCGGACGAGCAGTACTTC
CDR3 protein: CASSLGLRGKGADEQYF

V gene: TRBV19
D gene: NA
clone size: once
J gene: TRBJ2-1
CDR3 DNA: TGTGCCAGTAGTATAGTGTATAATGAGCAGTTCTTC
CDR3 protein: CASSIVYNEQFF

V gene: TRBV5-4
D gene: TRBD2
clone size: NA
J gene: TRBJ2-7
CDR3 DNA: TGTGCCAGCAGCCAGCGGGGGGGCACCTACGAGCAGTACTTC
CDR3 protein: CASSQRGGTYEQYF

V gene: TRBV28
D gene: NA
clone size: NA
J gene: TRBJ1-1
CDR3 DNA: TGTGCCAGCAGTTTATTTCAGGGGAGGGCCTCTGAAGCTTTCTTT
CDR3 protein: CASSLFQGRASEAFF

V gene: TRBV28
D gene: TRBD1
clone size: NA
J gene: TRBJ2-7
CDR3 DNA: TGTGCCAGCAGTACAGGGGGCTGGGACGAGCAGTACTTC
CDR3 protein: CASSTGGWDEQYF

V gene: TRBV25-1
D gene: TRBD2
clone size: NA
J gene: TRBJ2-1
CDR3 DNA: TGTGCCAGCAGTGACTCTCTAGCGGGAGGTTACAATGAGCAGTTCTTC
CDR3 protein: CASSDSLAGGYNEQFF

V gene: TRBV11-2
D gene: TRBD1
clone size: NA
J gene: TRBJ2-3
CDR3 DNA: TGTGCCAGCAGCTTAGGTACCGCCGGGACAGGGAGGACAGATACGCAGTATTTT
CDR3 protein: CASSLGTAGTGRTDTQYF

V gene: TRBV28
D gene: NA
clone size: NA
J gene: TRBJ2-7
CDR3 DNA: TGTGCCAGCACCCCAGGGAACTACCCCGAGCAGTACTTC
CDR3 protein: CASTPGNYPEQYF

V gene: TRBV15
D gene: NA
clone size: NA
J gene: TRBJ1-2
CDR3 DNA: TGTGCCACCAGCAGAGATCCACCCCCGACCAGGGGCCTCCCCTATGGCTACACCTTC
CDR3 protein: CATSRDPPPTRGLPYGYTF

V gene: TRBV6-5
D gene: NA
clone size: NA
J gene: TRBJ2-5
CDR3 DNA: TGTGCCAGCAGTTACGAGGGGGGGCCACAAGAGACCCAGTACTTC
CDR3 protein: CASSYEGGPQETQYF

V gene: TRBV3-1/TRBV3-2
D gene: TRBD2
clone size: NA
J gene: TRBJ2-3
CDR3 DNA: TGTGCCAGCGAGGGGCGACTAGCGGGAGTACCAGATACGCAGTATTTT
CDR3 protein: CASEGRLAGVPDTQYF

V gene: TRBV11-2
D gene: TRBD1
clone size: NA
J gene: TRBJ1-6
CDR3 DNA: TGTGCCAGCAGAGAGAAGGCCGGACAGGCCAGCTCCTATAATTCACCCCTCCACTTT
CDR3 protein: CASREKAGQASSYNSPLHF

V gene: TRBV7-9
D gene: NA
clone size: NA
J gene: TRBJ2-3
CDR3 DNA: TGTGCCAGCAGCTTAGCCGGGGGAGATACGCAGTATTTT
CDR3 protein: CASSLAGGDTQYF

V gene: TRBV4-1
D gene: NA
clone size: NA
J gene: TRBJ2-7
CDR3 DNA: TGCGCCAGCAGCCAAACAGTCTCCTACGAGCAGTACTTC
CDR3 protein: CASSQTVSYEQYF

V gene: TRBV6-5
D gene: NA
clone size: NA
J gene: TRBJ1-3
CDR3 DNA: TGTGCCAGCAGTAAGAAGACAGGCGGAAACACCATATATTTT
CDR3 protein: CASSKKTGGNTIYF

V gene: TRBV2
D gene: NA
clone size: NA
J gene: TRBJ2-1
CDR3 DNA: TGTGCCAGCATGGCAAGCTCCTACAATGAGCAGTTCTTC
CDR3 protein: CASMASSYNEQFF

V gene: TRBV11-2
D gene: NA
clone size: NA
J gene: TRBJ2-1
CDR3 DNA: TGTGCCAGCAGCTTAATCCTTTCTGAGCAGTTCTTC
CDR3 protein: CASSLILSEQFF

V gene: TRBV28
D gene: NA
clone size: NA
J gene: TRBJ1-1
CDR3 DNA: TGTGCCAGCAGCTCCCCGGGGGGCGGCACTGAAGCTTTCTTT
CDR3 protein: CASSSPGGGTEAFF

V gene: TRBV6-5
D gene: NA
clone size: NA
J gene: TRBJ1-2
CDR3 DNA: TGTGCCAGCAAACCCGCCAACCGGGACAACTCCCGCTACACCTTC
CDR3 protein: CASKPANRDNSRYTF

V gene: TRBV2
D gene: TRBD1
clone size: NA
J gene: TRBJ2-3
CDR3 DNA: TGTGCCAGCAGTAGGACAGGGGACACAGATACGCAGTATTTT
CDR3 protein: CASSRTGDTDTQYF

V gene: TRBV5-4
D gene: TRBD2
clone size: NA
J gene: TRBJ2-3
CDR3 DNA: TGTGCCAGCAGCACTCGGACTAGCGGGAGAAATACGCAGTATTTT
CDR3 protein: CASSTRTSGRNTQYF

V gene: TRBV10-3
D gene: NA
clone size: few
J gene: TRBJ2-7
CDR3 DNA: TGTGCCATCAGTGGATACACAGGTGGCGAGCAGTACTTC
CDR3 protein: CAISGYTGGEQYF

V gene: TRBV19
D gene: TRBD1
clone size: NA
J gene: TRBJ2-2
CDR3 DNA: TGTGCCAGTAGGGGCAGGGGGAGCACCGGGGAGCTGTTTTTT
CDR3 protein: CASRGRGSTGELFF

V gene: TRBV12-5
D gene: NA
clone size: few
J gene: TRBJ1-1
CDR3 DNA: TGTGCTAGTGGTTTAGAAAGCCAAGCTTTCTTT
CDR3 protein: CASGLESQAFF

V gene: TRBV6-5
D gene: NA
clone size: NA
J gene: TRBJ1-3
CDR3 DNA: TGTGCCAGCAGTTTAGGGGACACCTCCTCTGGAAACACCATATATTTT
CDR3 protein: CASSLGDTSSGNTIYF

V gene: TRBV27
D gene: TRBD2
clone size: NA
J gene: TRBJ2-1
CDR3 DNA: TGTGCCAGCAGTGACCGAGATTTAGCGGGAGTCGGTAATGAGCAGTTCTTC
CDR3 protein: CASSDRDLAGVGNEQFF

V gene: TRBV4-1
D gene: TRBD2
clone size: NA
J gene: TRBJ2-7
CDR3 DNA: TGCGCCAGCAGCCTTAGCGGGTTCTTTGGCGAGCAGTACTTC
CDR3 protein: CASSLSGFFGEQYF

V gene: TRBV28
D gene: TRBD1
clone size: NA
J gene: TRBJ1-2
CDR3 DNA: TGTGCCAGCAGCTCGGGACAGAGGGGCTACACCTTC
CDR3 protein: CASSSGQRGYTF

V gene: TRBV28
D gene: TRBD2
clone size: NA
J gene: TRBJ2-7
CDR3 DNA: TGTGCCAGCAGTTTCTTCCGGACTAGCGGGAACTACGAGCAGTACTTC
CDR3 protein: CASSFFRTSGNYEQYF

V gene: TRBV7-9
D gene: TRBD1
clone size: NA
J gene: TRBJ1-2
CDR3 DNA: TGTGCCAGCAGCTTCGAAGGGGGACAGGGGCTTGGCTACACCTTC
CDR3 protein: CASSFEGGQGLGYTF

V gene: TRBV24-1
D gene: TRBD1
clone size: few
J gene: TRBJ2-1
CDR3 DNA: TGTGCCACCAGCGGGACAGAACTGTACAATGAGCAGTTCTTC
CDR3 protein: CATSGTELYNEQFF

V gene: TRBV29-1
D gene: TRBD1
clone size: NA
J gene: TRBJ1-5
CDR3 DNA: TGCAGCGTTGTGCAGGGGGCGTCTTCAGGCAATCAGCCCCAGCATTTT
CDR3 protein: CSVVQGASSGNQPQHF

V gene: TRBV7-6
D gene: NA
clone size: NA
J gene: TRBJ2-3
CDR3 DNA: TGTGCCAGCAGCTTAACCACCCAGACTGCTAGTAAAGGCGATACGCAGTATTTT
CDR3 protein: CASSLTTQTASKGDTQYF

V gene: TRBV28
D gene: NA
clone size: NA
J gene: TRBJ1-2
CDR3 DNA: TGTGCCAGCAGCACCAGTTGGGACAACGAAAACACTAACTATGGCTACACCTTC
CDR3 protein: CASSTSWDNENTNYGYTF

V gene: TRBV19
D gene: TRBD1
clone size: NA
J gene: TRBJ2-2
CDR3 DNA: TGTGCCAGTAGAAAAACAGACAGGGCCAGAAACACCGGGGAGCTGTTTTTT
CDR3 protein: CASRKTDRARNTGELFF